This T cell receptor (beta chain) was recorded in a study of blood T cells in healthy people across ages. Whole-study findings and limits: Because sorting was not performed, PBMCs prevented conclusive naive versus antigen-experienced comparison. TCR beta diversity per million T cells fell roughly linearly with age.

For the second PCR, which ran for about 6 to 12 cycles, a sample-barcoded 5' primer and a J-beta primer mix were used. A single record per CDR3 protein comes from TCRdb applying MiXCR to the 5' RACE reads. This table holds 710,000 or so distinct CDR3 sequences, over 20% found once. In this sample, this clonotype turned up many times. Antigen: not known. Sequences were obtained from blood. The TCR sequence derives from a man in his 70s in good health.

The CDR3, as DNA: TGTGCCAGCAGTTACCTCCTTGGCGGGGACTCCTACAATGAGCAGTTCTTC. Translating gives CASSYLLGGDSYNEQFF. The chain combines TRBV6-6 with TRBJ2-1; D might be TRBD2 (6 bases). CDR1 and CDR2 (germline): MNHNY, SVGAGI (reference sequence). This CDR3 contains 17 residues. V shed 2 bases and J shed 0 bases, with 14 bases lying between them.